The T cell receptor (beta chain) under discussion was sequenced for a study of brain T cells in children with intractable seizures. Points from the study as a whole: Absence of clones before surgery may stem from lower sequencing depth.

Here immunoSEQ multiplex PCR was the method, and the copy in TCRdb shows in-frame clones only, minus some. This table holds 340,000 or so clones, about 93% found once. Time point indicated: blood from clinic visit 5 months post-surgery; TSC patient then seizure free. Germline lookup yields CDR1 SGHNT and CDR2 YYREEE (reference sequence). Trimming took off 4 bases at V and 0 bases at J, with 8 bases between the two ends. This CDR3 region has 15 residues. Details on this clone: Antigen unknown.

Sequencing was performed on peripheral blood, taken about 5 months after surgery. The chain joins TRBV5-4 to TRBJ2-6, with D uncertain. This receptor was obtained from a boy under two years old with tuberous sclerosis and intractable seizures. CDR3 loop: CASSPAPSGANVLTF. CDR3 in DNA: TGTGCCAGCAGCCCGGCGCCCTCTGGGGCCAACGTCCTGACTTTC.